The 21 T cell receptor beta chains given below trace back to one sample, sequenced in a study of OX40 agonist ivuxolimab in advanced cancers. Assay used: immunoSEQ multiplex PCR; TCRdb lists only in-frame clones, some missing. This sample has 55,000 to 95,000 clones; around nine tenths occur once, and the top ten carry less than 3%. The material was CD4+ or CD8+ T cells sorted from blood, obtained in a trial of the OX40 agonist ivuxolimab. These receptor sequences come from an adult with an advanced solid tumor such as melanoma, head and neck, liver or kidney cancer.

The chain carries TRBV7-9 and TRBJ1-6; D remains ambiguous. Trimming shortened V by 3 bases and J by 9 bases, and 6 bases separated the two germline ends. Germline V gene lookup returns CDR1 SEHNR and CDR2 FQNEAQ (reference sequence). The CDR3 runs 12 residues. The DNA of the CDR3 is TGTGCCAGCAGCTTGGGATCTTCACCCCTCCACTTT. This gives the protein CASSLGSSPLHF.

The chain uses TRBV5-1 and TRBJ2-3; D unclear. The CDR3 is 17 amino acids. In germline, CDR1 is SGHRS, CDR2 YFSETQ. The ends were cut back, 1 base at V and 0 bases at J, with 15 bases in the middle. The CDR3 reads CASSLFSKAPSTDTQYF. The CDR3 nucleotides read TGCGCCAGCAGCTTGTTCTCGAAGGCCCCTAGCACAGATACGCAGTATTTT.

The chain has TRBV2 and TRBJ1-1; D not certain. The CDR3 extends over 11 amino acids. Germline lookup yields CDR1 SNHLY and CDR2 FYNNEI. With 5 bases removed from V and 6 bases from J, the gap between germline ends came to 7 bases. CDR3 sequence (DNA): TGTGCCAGCAGTCCACGTTCTGAAGCTTTCTTT. The encoded protein is CASSPRSEAFF.

The genes are TRBV6-5 and TRBJ2-1; 9 positions agree with TRBD1. Germline values: CDR1 MNHEY, CDR2 SVGAGI. The CDR3 extends over 14 amino acids. The V segment lost 7 bases and the J segment 4 bases; nucleotides outside the gene matches: 5. For the CDR3, the DNA is TGTGCCAGCACCCAGGGACAGGGTTACAATGAGCAGTTCTTC. As protein: CASTQGQGYNEQFF.

V gene TRBV7-6 combines with J gene TRBJ1-3; TRBD1 is a possible D gene (6 bases). The CDR3 runs to 15 residues. Trimming pared 6 bases from V and 3 bases from J, leaving 15 bases between. Per germline, CDR1 SGHVS and CDR2 FNYEAQ. CDR3 sequence reads: CASSPQGNSGNTIYF. The CDR3 DNA reads TGTGCCAGCAGTCCACAGGGAAACAGTGGAAACACCATATATTTT. The variable domain in full, completed from reference TRBV7-6 and TRBJ1-3, reads GAGVSQSPRYKVTKRGQDVALRCDPISGHVSLYWYRQALGQGPEFLTYFNYEAQQDKSGLPNDRFSAERPEGSISTLTIQRTEQRDSAMYRCASSPQGNSGNTIYFGEGSWLTVV.

This chain joins TRBV7-3 and TRBJ2-7; 7 bases are shared with TRBD1. With 4 bases clipped from V and 4 bases from J, the junction kept 7 bases outside the gene matches. CDR1 SGHTA and CDR2 FQGTGA come from the germline V gene. This CDR3 is 14 amino acids long. CDR3 DNA sequence: TGTGCCAGCAGCTCGAAGGGACAGTATTACGAGCAGTACTTC. It specifies CASSSKGQYYEQYF. Supplemented by reference TRBV7-3 and TRBJ2-7, the full variable domain reads GAGVSQTPSNKVTEKGKYVELRCDPISGHTALYWYRQSLGQGPEFLIYFQGTGAADDSGLPNDRFFAVRPEGSVSTLKIQRTERGDSAVYLCASSSKGQYYEQYFGPGTRLTVT.

The V and J genes are TRBV29-1 and TRBJ1-1; D may be TRBD1 (5 bases). This CDR3 spans 13 amino acids. CDR1 and CDR2 from the germline V gene are SQVTM and ANQGSEA. Trimming cost V 4 bases and J 4 bases, with 13 bases left between them. CDR3 protein: CSVVRGGGTEAFF. DNA of the CDR3: TGCAGCGTTGTAAGGGGTGGGGGCACTGAAGCTTTCTTT.

The CDR3 DNA reads as TGCGCCAGCAGTGCGGGATTTGCCCCTAATGAAAAACTGTTTTTT. Translation: CASSAGFAPNEKLFF. The chain carries TRBV10-1 and TRBJ1-4; no firm D call. V dropped 4 bases and J dropped 3 bases, with 12 bases sitting between them. The CDR3 extends over 15 amino acids. CDR1 and CDR2 (germline): WNHNN, SYGVQD (reference sequence).

This clone was observed a handful of times. The chain uses TRBV7-6 and TRBJ2-7; 11 nucleotides line up with TRBD2. The CDR3 is 15 residues long. The trim removed 5 bases at V and 4 bases at J, leaving 7 bases unmatched. Germline V gives CDR1 SGHVS, CDR2 FNYEAQ. The CDR3: CASSTGTSGSYEQYF. As DNA, the CDR3 is TGTGCCAGCAGCACCGGGACTAGCGGCTCGTACGAGCAGTACTTC.

This clone was seen only a few times. J is TRBJ2-3 and V is TRBV9; the D call may be TRBD1 or TRBD2 (5 bases each). Trimming removed 1 base at V and 0 bases at J, with 12 bases between. CDR1 and CDR2 from the germline V gene are SGDLS and YYNGEE. The CDR3 spans 16 residues. The CDR3 sequence is CASSVLVGVSTDTQYF. The CDR3 DNA reads TGTGCCAGCAGCGTACTTGTGGGGGTAAGCACAGATACGCAGTATTTT.

This chain links TRBV7-9 with TRBJ1-2, with 12 nucleotides matching TRBD1. Germline V gene lookup returns CDR1 SEHNR and CDR2 FQNEAQ (reference sequence). The CDR3 runs to 16 residues. Unmatched junction bases numbered 11, after V lost 5 bases and J lost 7 bases. The CDR3 here is CASSGGPGQGASGYTF. In DNA form, the CDR3 reads TGTGCCAGCAGCGGGGGACCGGGACAGGGGGCGAGTGGCTACACCTTC.

V usage is TRBV9 and J usage is TRBJ2-1, with D unclear. The germline V and J ends were trimmed by 3 bases and 8 bases, with 12 bases remaining between them. Looked up from germline, CDR1 is SGDLS and CDR2 is YYNGEE. This CDR3 has 13 residues. The CDR3 DNA follows: TGTGCCAGCAGCGCGCTGAATCGGGATGAGCAGTTCTTC. Encoded protein: CASSALNRDEQFF.

The rearrangement uses TRBV5-5 and TRBJ1-3; no clear D gene. The CDR3 spans 12 residues. V lost 3 bases, J lost 6 bases, and 7 bases lay in between. CDR1 is SGHKS, CDR2 YYEKEE, per germline (reference sequence). The CDR3 sequence is CASSSYPNTIYF. Written as DNA, the CDR3 is TGTGCCAGCAGCTCATACCCAAACACCATATATTTT.

J is TRBJ1-3 and V is TRBV18; TRBD1 is a possible D gene (5 bases). CDR3 size: 15 residues. V lost 3 bases and J 4 bases, leaving 13 bases between the germline ends. Germline CDR1 is KGHSH and CDR2 is LQKENI. CDR3 coding DNA: TGTGCCAGCTCACCGGGACTGACTGCAGGAAACACCATATATTTT. It specifies CASSPGLTAGNTIYF. The variable domain in full, completed from reference TRBV18 and TRBJ1-3, reads NAGVMQNPRHLVRRRGQEARLRCSPMKGHSHVYWYRQLPEEGLKFMVYLQKENIIDESGMPKERFSAEFPKEGPSILRIQQVVRGDSAAYFCASSPGLTAGNTIYFGEGSWLTVV.

This sequence joins TRBV28 and TRBJ2-5; TRBD2 aligns across 14 bases. There are 17 residues in the CDR3. Germline trimming cut 2 bases from V and 5 bases from J; bases unmatched to any gene: 7. Germline CDR1 MDHEN, CDR2 SYDVKM. CDR3 sequence: CASSLTGTSGGGETQYF. CDR3 in DNA: TGTGCCAGCAGTTTAACTGGGACTAGCGGGGGCGGGGAGACCCAGTACTTC.

Worth noting for this clone: Distinct nucleotide sequences in the sample also encode this CDR3. The gene calls are TRBV7-3 and TRBJ1-1; TRBD1 matches 8 bases. The junction had 6 bases not matched to a gene; V was cut back by 4 bases and J by 5 bases. The CDR3 loop spans 14 amino acids. The germline V gene has CDR1 SGHTA and CDR2 FQGTGA. The chain's CDR3 is CASSSQGAGTEAFF. The CDR3 DNA reads TGTGCCAGCAGCTCGCAGGGGGCTGGGACTGAAGCTTTCTTT. The full variable domain, with the rest looked up from reference TRBV7-3 and TRBJ1-1, is GAGVSQTPSNKVTEKGKYVELRCDPISGHTALYWYRQSLGQGPEFLIYFQGTGAADDSGLPNDRFFAVRPEGSVSTLKIQRTERGDSAVYLCASSSQGAGTEAFFGQGTRLTVV.

The gene calls are TRBV28 and TRBJ2-3; the match to TRBD2 covers 12 bases. CDR3 length: 16 residues. In germline, CDR1 is MDHEN, CDR2 SYDVKM. The junction had 8 bases not matched to a gene; V was cut back by 6 bases and J by 4 bases. CDR3 residues: CASSTSSSGGADTQYF. The CDR3 bases are TGTGCCAGCAGCACATCTTCTAGCGGGGGGGCAGATACGCAGTATTTT.

The chain carries TRBV6-6 and TRBJ1-1; D gene ambiguous. This CDR3 has 12 residues. V lost 7 bases and J lost 5, with 11 bases in between. Germline lookup yields CDR1 MNHNY and CDR2 SVGAGI (reference sequence). This CDR3 is CASIAALTEAFF. In nucleotides, the CDR3 is TGTGCCAGCATCGCAGCCTTAACTGAAGCTTTCTTT.

This clone turned up a few times. This chain links TRBV4-1 with TRBJ1-4; TRBD1 matches 7 bases. The J segment lost 8 bases and the V segment lost 0 bases, leaving 6 bases of the junction unmatched. This CDR3 contains 15 residues. CDR1 and CDR2 (germline): MGHRA, YSYEKL. CDR3 sequence reads: CASSQDPRQGEKLFF. As DNA, the CDR3 is TGCGCCAGCAGCCAAGATCCTAGACAGGGAGAAAAACTGTTTTTT.

CDR3 loop: CASSADRPLTTVAFF. CDR3 DNA sequence: TGTGCCAGCAGCGCCGACCGACCCCTTACGACCGTGGCTTTCTTT. V gene TRBV11-2 combines with J gene TRBJ1-1; no definite D call. This CDR3 has 15 amino acids. Per the germline V gene, CDR1 is SGHAT and CDR2 is FQNNGV. Trimming removed 5 bases at V and 11 bases at J, with 24 bases between.

This clone was recorded a few times. The V and J genes are TRBV29-1 and TRBJ1-1; 7 bases match TRBD1. In germline, CDR1 is SQVTM, CDR2 ANQGSEA. V shed 5 bases and J 5 bases; nucleotides not matched to a gene: 8. The CDR3 sequence is 13 residues long. CDR3: CSVPSTGSTEAFF. CDR3 in DNA: TGCAGCGTTCCTTCGACAGGGAGTACTGAAGCTTTCTTT.